This T cell receptor beta chain was obtained from a study of neurological immune-mediated disorders. TCRdb reprocessed the 5' RACE reads with MiXCR, giving one entry per CDR3 protein. Counted here are 16,000 or so distinct CDR3 sequences, approximately 9.1% occurring once; the ten biggest clones make up about 40%. Trimming cost V 0 bases and J 5 bases, with 13 bases left between them. Germline CDR1 reads GTSNPN; CDR2 reads SVGIG (reference sequence). CDR3 length: 14 amino acids. The sample holds many counts of this clonotype. This chain connects TRBV30 to TRBJ1-1, with unresolved D. This TCR derives from a man in his fifties in good health. The sample comprised CD8+ T cells from blood. In DNA form, the CDR3 reads TGTGCCTGGAGTGTACACGGTTCGGGTACTGAAGCTTTCTTT. Encoded protein: CAWSVHGSGTEAFF.